Presented here are 10 T cell receptor beta chains from one specimen sequenced in a study of T cell changes during pregnancy in multiple sclerosis. Here immunoSEQ multiplex PCR was the method, and the copy in TCRdb shows in-frame clones only, minus some. Of approximately 84,000 clones in the sample, roughly 94% are singletons; the top ten hold more than 0.75%. This sample comprised peripheral blood, obtained in the second trimester of pregnancy. Source of these receptors: a female donor in good health, enrolled as a control in a pregnancy study.

The chain combines TRBV20-1 with TRBJ1-2; perhaps TRBD1 as D (5 bases). The V end was cut by 8 bases, the J end by 6 bases, with 13 bases between. CDR1 and CDR2 (germline): DFQATT, SNEGSKA (reference sequence). The CDR3 is made up of 11 amino acids. This CDR3 is CSPFGGDGYTF. CDR3 bases: TGCAGTCCTTTCGGGGGGGATGGCTACACCTTC.

This sequence joins TRBV28 and TRBJ2-2; D uncertain. This CDR3 region has 13 residues. Trimming removed 4 bases at V and 3 bases at J, with 6 bases between. The germline gives CDR1 MDHEN, CDR2 SYDVKM. The CDR3, as DNA: TGTGCCAGCAGTTCCAGTTACACCGGGGAGCTGTTTTTT. This gives the protein CASSSSYTGELFF. Filled out from reference TRBV28 and TRBJ2-2, the complete variable domain reads DVKVTQSSRYLVKRTGEKVFLECVQDMDHENMFWYRQDPGLGLRLIYFSYDVKMKEKGDIPEGYSVSREKKERFSLILESASTNQTSMYLCASSSSYTGELFFGEGSRLTVL.

This sequence joins TRBV21-1 and TRBJ2-5; the table's D call, TRBD2, was not checked against the DNA. TRBV21-1 counts as a pseudogene. CDR3 length: 18 amino acids. CDR3: CASSKGASGRNHQETQYF. The CDR3 coding sequence is TGTGCCAGCAGCAAAGGGGCTAGCGGGAGGAACCATCAAGAGACCCAGTACTTC.

This clone was observed a single time. The V gene is TRBV9, the J gene TRBJ1-1; D is possibly TRBD1 (5 bases). V was cut by 0 bases and J by 6 bases, with 12 bases left in between. This CDR3 has 14 amino acids. The germline CDR1 and CDR2 sequences are SGDLS and YYNGEE. The CDR3 is CASSVEGVRAEAFF. The CDR3 bases are TGTGCCAGCAGCGTAGAAGGGGTTCGGGCTGAAGCTTTCTTT.

The V and J genes are TRBV19 and TRBJ2-7, with D perhaps matching TRBD1 (5 bases). The CDR3 is 16 amino acids. Trimming took off 1 base at V and 3 bases at J, with 16 bases between the two ends. Per the germline V gene, CDR1 is LNHDA and CDR2 is SQIVND (reference sequence). The CDR3 protein is CASSIAVVGTGYEQYF. The CDR3 DNA sequence: TGTGCCAGTAGTATAGCTGTGGTCGGCACAGGCTACGAGCAGTACTTC.

This clone is a singleton in its sample. The chain carries TRBV2 and TRBJ2-2, with D tentatively TRBD2 (6 bases). This CDR3 contains 15 residues. Between the trimmed V and J ends, which lost 7 bases and 7 bases, there was a span of 19 bases. Germline loops: CDR1 SNHLY, CDR2 FYNNEI. CDR3 nucleotides: TGTGCCAGCAAGCGGGTCCCCGGGGGTAACGGGGAGCTGTTTTTT. It translates to CASKRVPGGNGELFF. Drawing the rest from reference TRBV2 and TRBJ2-2, the complete variable domain is EPEVTQTPSHQVTQMGQEVILRCVPISNHLYFYWYRQILGQKVEFLVSFYNNEISEKSEIFDDQFSVERPDGSNFTLKIRSTKLEDSAMYFCASKRVPGGNGELFFGEGSRLTVL.

This chain joins TRBV6-9 and TRBJ2-1; 8 nucleotides agree with TRBD2. The CDR3 contains 14 residues. V gave up 11 bases and J gave up 4 bases; unmatched junction bases: 10. Germline assignment: CDR1 MNHGY and CDR2 SVAAGI. This chain's CDR3 is CAGWGREAYNEQFF. The CDR3 bases are TGTGCCGGCTGGGGGCGGGAGGCATACAATGAGCAGTTCTTC.

V is TRBV2 and J is TRBJ2-1, with 11 bases matching TRBD1. The CDR3 extends over 15 amino acids. CDR1 SNHLY and CDR2 FYNNEI come from the germline V gene. With 6 bases clipped from V and 1 base from J, the junction kept 2 bases outside the gene matches. CDR3 in DNA: TGTGCCAGCAGCGGGACAGGGGGTTCCTACAATGAGCAGTTCTTC. It is translated as CASSGTGGSYNEQFF.

V and J are TRBV5-6 and TRBJ2-1; a weak D match, TRBD2 (7 bases). Trimming shortened V by 0 bases and J by 8 bases, and 15 bases separated the two germline ends. This CDR3 has 15 residues. Per the germline V gene, CDR1 is SGHDT and CDR2 is YYEEEE. The chain's CDR3 is CASSLGREGDYEQFF. The CDR3 DNA sequence: TGTGCCAGCAGCTTGGGGAGGGAGGGGGATTATGAGCAGTTCTTC. The whole variable domain, filled in from reference TRBV5-6 and TRBJ2-1, reads DAGVTQSPTHLIKTRGQQVTLRCSPKSGHDTVSWYQQALGQGPQFIFQYYEEEERQRGNFPDRFSGHQFPNYSSELNVNALLLGDSALYLCASSLGREGDYEQFFGPGTRLTVL.

The genes are TRBV7-2 and TRBJ2-5, with 10 bases aligning to TRBD2. After removal of 4 bases from V and 5 bases from J, the junction contained 13 bases not matched to a gene. CDR1 and CDR2 (germline): SGHTA, FQGNSA. This CDR3 is 17 amino acids long. The CDR3 DNA follows: TGTGCCAGCAGCTCCGACCCTCTAGCGGGGGCCCGGGAGACCCAGTACTTC. It yields the protein CASSSDPLAGARETQYF.